Below, 32 T cell receptor beta chains from the same sample are listed, as sequenced in a study of T cells in Graves' hyperthyroidism and ophthalmopathy. RNA transcripts served as the template for amplifying TCR beta CDR3 regions. The study used the HTBI primer set for a first-round RT-PCR of the TCR CDR3. TCRdb processed the multiplex PCR reads anew with MiXCR; each CDR3 protein has one entry. Of under 550,000 distinct CDR3 sequences listed, about 20% were seen once; the top ten hold over 45%. The sequenced sample consisted of blood. The receptor source for this set is a man between 35 and 55 years old with Graves' ophthalmopathy.

The chain joins TRBV12-3 or TRBV12-4 to TRBJ2-5, with 10 bases identical to TRBD2. The CDR3 extends over 15 amino acids. V shed 6 bases, J shed 4 bases, and the junction held 8 bases outside the gene matches. DNA of the CDR3: TGTGCCAGCAGCAAGGCGCTAGCGGGAGTAGAGACCCAGTACTTC. It translates to CASSKALAGVETQYF.

In its sample, this clonotype was seen many times. The J gene is TRBJ1-5, the V gene TRBV20-1; 8 nucleotides agree with TRBD1. J lost 4 bases, V lost 7 bases, and 6 bases had no gene match. The CDR3 runs to 13 residues. Germline V lookup: CDR1 DFQATT, CDR2 SNEGSKA (reference sequence). The CDR3 protein is CSVRTGPNQPQHF. The CDR3 nucleotides are TGCAGTGTCCGGACAGGGCCTAATCAGCCCCAGCATTTT.

V usage is TRBV20-1 and J usage is TRBJ2-3, with 10 nucleotides matching TRBD2. Germline CDR1 is DFQATT and CDR2 is SNEGSKA (reference sequence). The CDR3 is 17 amino acids. V trimming: 5 bases; J trimming: 5 bases; junction bases outside the gene matches: 16. This chain's CDR3 is CSALSGGGSGRKDTQYF. CDR3 sequence (DNA): TGCAGTGCTCTATCGGGTGGAGGTAGCGGGAGGAAAGATACGCAGTATTTT.

This clonotype was observed a few times. This chain uses TRBV18 with TRBJ1-1, with D perhaps matching TRBD1 (5 bases). The CDR3 consists of 14 residues. Trimming took off 1 base at V and 4 bases at J, with 10 bases between the two ends. Germline CDR1 and CDR2: KGHSH and LQKENI. For the CDR3, the DNA is TGTGCCAGCTCACCACTGGGGGGGAGCACTGAAGCTTTCTTT. Translation gives CASSPLGGSTEAFF.

As regards this clonotype: A much larger clone is a single base away; this may be a read error. The chain links TRBV12-3 or TRBV12-4 to TRBJ2-7, with D maybe TRBD1 (6 bases). This CDR3 comprises 12 residues. DNA for the CDR3: TGTGTCAGCAGTTCCAGGGGTCTCGAGCAGTACTTC. Its translation is CVSSSRGLEQYF.

This clonotype was counted many times. The chain has TRBV11-2 and TRBJ2-1, with no clear D. V lost 1 base and J 0 bases, leaving 7 bases between the germline ends. Germline CDR1 reads SGHAT; CDR2 reads FQNNGV. This CDR3 has 15 amino acids. The chain's CDR3 is CASSLGQLSYNEQFF. CDR3 DNA: TGTGCCAGCAGCTTAGGCCAGCTCTCCTACAATGAGCAGTTCTTC.

This clonotype occurred a few times. This sequence joins TRBV6-1 and TRBJ2-7; TRBD1 agrees at 10 bases. Trimming removed 3 bases from V and 4 bases from J; junction bases left unmatched: 6. The length of the CDR3 is 15 residues. Germline V gives CDR1 MNHNS, CDR2 SASEGT. The CDR3 protein is CASSDRDRGLYEQYF. CDR3 coding DNA: TGTGCCAGCAGTGACCGGGACAGGGGACTATACGAGCAGTACTTC.

Ten or more counts support this clonotype. V gene TRBV20-1 combines with J gene TRBJ2-1, with 7 bases lining up with TRBD2. The CDR3 sequence is 14 residues long. CDR1 is DFQATT and CDR2 is SNEGSKA in the germline V gene (reference sequence). The J segment lost 9 bases and the V segment lost 3 bases, leaving 11 bases of the junction unmatched. The CDR3 region has the DNA TGCAGTGCTAGGGCTGGGGGAGGGCCTCGTGAGCAGTTCTTC. Residues: CSARAGGGPREQFF.

There are many counts of this clonotype. The junction departs from germline at one end; a sequencing error may be responsible. V is TRBV7-7 and J is TRBJ2-2, with D maybe TRBD2 (5 bases). This CDR3 has 14 amino acids. Germline CDR1 reads SSHAT; CDR2 reads FNYEAQ (reference sequence). Written as DNA, the CDR3 is TGTGCTAGCAGCTCGGGCCCCCGGGGCGGGGAGCTGTTTTTT. Encoded protein: CASSSGPRGGELFF. The entire variable domain, with the rest obtained from reference TRBV7-7 and TRBJ2-2, is as follows: GAGVSQSPRYKVTKRGQDVTLRCDPISSHATLYWYQQALGQGPEFLTYFNYEAQPDKSGLPSDRFSAERPEGSISTLTIQRTEQRDSAMYRCASSSGPRGGELFFGEGSRLTVL.

This clonotype occurred a few times. V gene TRBV5-1 combines with J gene TRBJ2-6, with a possible D match to TRBD2 (5 bases). Per the germline V gene, CDR1 is SGHRS and CDR2 is YFSETQ. Between the trimmed V and J ends, which lost 7 bases and 0 bases, there was a span of 11 bases. CDR3 length: 15 amino acids. The CDR3 DNA follows: TGCGCCAGCGGAGCGGTCACCTCTGGGGCCAACGTCCTGACTTTC. Translated: CASGAVTSGANVLTF.

Remarks on this clonotype: The junction departs from germline at one end; a sequencing error may be responsible. This chain links TRBV7-3 with TRBJ2-3; 10 bases match TRBD2. The CDR3 loop spans 15 amino acids. Germline CDR1 reads SGHTA; CDR2 reads FQGTGA. The CDR3 protein is CASRLSGGGQNTQYF. CDR3 bases: TGTGCCAGCAGATTAAGCGGGGGGGGACAGAATACGCAGTATTTT.

Many counts were recorded for this clonotype. The chain recombines TRBV11-2 with TRBJ2-4, with 8 bases matching TRBD1. Unmatched junction bases numbered 7, after V lost 4 bases and J lost 8 bases. This CDR3 has 14 amino acids. In germline, CDR1 is SGHAT, CDR2 FQNNGV. CDR3 sequence (DNA): TGTGCCAGCAGCTCCCCAGACAGGGGAGACATTCAGTACTTC. Encoded protein: CASSSPDRGDIQYF. Complete variable domain (other parts from reference TRBV11-2 and TRBJ2-4): EAGVAQSPRYKIIEKRQSVAFWCNPISGHATLYWYQQILGQGPKLLIQFQNNGVVDDSQLPKDRFSAERLKGVDSTLKIQPAKLEDSAVYLCASSSPDRGDIQYFGAGTRLSVL.

This rearrangement joins TRBV6-2 or TRBV6-3 to TRBJ2-2, with D possibly called TRBD1 or TRBD2 (5 bases each). The CDR3 has 17 residues. Trimming stripped 2 bases from V and 5 bases from J, with 18 bases between. The germline gives CDR1 MNHEY, CDR2 SVGEGT. Here the CDR3 DNA reads TGTGCCAGCAGTTACCGGCAATTGGGGGTTTGGACCGGGGAGCTGTTTTTT. Its protein product is CASSYRQLGVWTGELFF.

Details on this clonotype: A clone one base away is much larger, so this may be a read error. This chain connects TRBV2 to TRBJ2-5; 8 nucleotides match TRBD1. Germline V gene data show CDR1 as SNHLY and CDR2 as FYNNEI. CDR3 length: 15 residues. The CDR3 loop is CASTSSRGLGEAQYF. CDR3 DNA sequence: TGTGCCAGCACTTCCAGCAGGGGGCTCGGAGAGGCCCAGTACTTC. Variable domain in full (rest from reference TRBV2 and TRBJ2-5): EPEVTQTPSHQVTQMGQEVILRCVPISNHLYFYWYRQILGQKVEFLVSFYNNEISEKSEIFDDQFSVERPDGSNFTLKIRSTKLEDSAMYFCASTSSRGLGEAQYFGPGTRLLVL.

The table lists this clonotype with a few counts. The chain joins TRBV18 to TRBJ1-4; D is uncertain. Trimming took off 6 bases at V and 0 bases at J, with 11 bases between the two ends. Germline loops: CDR1 KGHSH, CDR2 LQKENI. The length of the CDR3 is 15 residues. The CDR3 reads CASSTEGATNEKLFF. The CDR3 bases are TGTGCCAGCTCCACCGAGGGTGCAACTAATGAAAAACTGTTTTTT. Full variable domain (rest looked up from reference TRBV18 and TRBJ1-4): NAGVMQNPRHLVRRRGQEARLRCSPMKGHSHVYWYRQLPEEGLKFMVYLQKENIIDESGMPKERFSAEFPKEGPSILRIQQVVRGDSAAYFCASSTEGATNEKLFFGSGTQLSVL.

CDR3 in amino acids: CSVEGGVGTYEQYF. CDR3 coding DNA: TGCAGCGTTGAAGGAGGAGTCGGGACCTACGAGCAGTACTTC. V is TRBV29-1 and J is TRBJ2-7; D possibly corresponds to TRBD2 (5 bases). V lost 1 base and J 2 bases, leaving 12 bases between the germline ends. Per germline, CDR1 SQVTM and CDR2 ANQGSEA. The CDR3 loop spans 14 amino acids.

The chain links TRBV18 to TRBJ2-5; the match to TRBD1 covers 10 bases. In germline, CDR1 is KGHSH, CDR2 LQKENI. The CDR3 spans 17 residues. With 6 bases clipped from V and 3 bases from J, the junction kept 13 bases outside the gene matches. This chain's CDR3 is CASSPQARGQGKETQYF. CDR3 bases: TGTGCCAGCTCGCCCCAAGCCCGGGGACAGGGGAAAGAGACCCAGTACTTC.

The V call is TRBV5-1, the J call TRBJ2-3; 9 nucleotides align to TRBD2. The ends lost 6 bases at V and 7 bases at J; junction bases unmatched: 18. CDR3 size: 17 residues. Looked up from germline, CDR1 is SGHRS and CDR2 is YFSETQ. CDR3 sequence: CASTPSGAQLPTNTQYF. The CDR3 nucleotides read TGCGCCAGCACCCCTAGCGGGGCACAACTCCCAACGAATACGCAGTATTTT.

The gene calls are TRBV20-1 and TRBJ2-5, with TRBD2 as a possible D gene (5 bases). CDR1 is DFQATT and CDR2 is SNEGSKA in the germline V gene (reference sequence). The CDR3 is made up of 15 amino acids. Trimming pared 1 base from V and 4 bases from J, leaving 16 bases between. CDR3 DNA sequence: TGCAGTGCTAGAGGGAACGTCGGAGGAAGAGAGACCCAGTACTTC. Amino acid sequence: CSARGNVGGRETQYF.

This rearrangement joins TRBV15 to TRBJ1-5, with D unclear. Trimming stripped 8 bases from V and 0 bases from J, with 14 bases between. The CDR3 is 15 amino acids. Germline values: CDR1 LNHNV, CDR2 YYDKDF (reference sequence). The CDR3 region is CATRKDQYSNQPQHF. For the CDR3, the DNA is TGTGCCACCCGAAAGGACCAATATAGCAATCAGCCCCAGCATTTT.

This clonotype was observed at least ten times. The V and J genes are TRBV7-8 and TRBJ2-5, with D perhaps matching TRBD2 (5 bases). Germline lookup yields CDR1 SGHVS and CDR2 FQNEAQ. V gave up 5 bases and J gave up 3 bases, with 19 bases separating them. The CDR3 extends over 16 amino acids. CDR3 sequence reads: CASSALATRREETQYF. CDR3 nucleotide sequence: TGTGCCAGCAGCGCCCTCGCTACTAGAAGAGAAGAGACCCAGTACTTC.

The J gene is TRBJ1-5, the V gene TRBV15, with TRBD1 as a possible D gene (5 bases). The CDR3 sequence is 15 residues long. The ends were cut back, 5 bases at V and 1 base at J, with 12 bases in the middle. CDR1 is LNHNV and CDR2 is YYDKDF in the germline V gene (reference sequence). The CDR3 spells CATSGGDTSNQPQHF. CDR3 bases: TGTGCCACCAGCGGAGGGGATACAAGCAATCAGCCCCAGCATTTT.

This clonotype has at least ten counts. V is TRBV5-5 and J is TRBJ2-1; TRBD1 matches 12 bases. The CDR3 length is 16 residues. CDR1 and CDR2 from the germline V gene are SGHKS and YYEKEE (reference sequence). After removal of 4 bases from V and 6 bases from J, the junction contained 8 bases not matched to a gene. This chain's CDR3 is CASSPHRDRGPNEQFF. For the CDR3, the DNA is TGTGCCAGCAGCCCCCACCGGGACAGGGGGCCCAATGAGCAGTTCTTC.

This clonotype was observed many times. J is TRBJ1-1 and V is TRBV30, with a possible D match to TRBD1 (6 bases). V was pared by 2 bases and J by 6 bases, with 25 bases between. The germline CDR1 and CDR2 sequences are GTSNPN and SVGIG (reference sequence). The CDR3 is 17 residues long. The CDR3 sequence is CAWSRRQAFGGYSEAFF. The CDR3 DNA sequence: TGTGCCTGGAGTAGGAGACAGGCGTTCGGGGGGTACTCTGAAGCTTTCTTT.

On this clonotype itself: This could be a read error, since a much larger clone is one nucleotide away. V usage is TRBV2 and J usage is TRBJ1-5; D is unresolved. CDR3 size: 15 residues. Germline V gene lookup returns CDR1 SNHLY and CDR2 FYNNEI. Trimming left V 2 bases short and J 7 bases short, with 15 bases between. The CDR3 loop is CASSERDTIIQPQHF. CDR3 sequence (DNA): TGTGCCAGCAGTGAAAGAGACACCATCATACAGCCCCAGCATTTT.

Ten or more counts support this clonotype. The rearrangement uses TRBV28 and TRBJ1-1, with D maybe TRBD1 (5 bases). This CDR3 region has 14 residues. Trimming removed 4 bases from V and 0 bases from J, with 9 bases in between. Germline V gene sequence: CDR1 MDHEN, CDR2 SYDVKM. The CDR3 reads CASSSDSLNTEAFF. CDR3 nucleotide sequence: TGTGCCAGCAGTTCCGACAGTTTGAACACTGAAGCTTTCTTT.

The chain links TRBV7-9 to TRBJ1-3; D is unresolved. V gave up 3 bases and J gave up 0 bases, with 18 bases separating them. The germline gives CDR1 SEHNR, CDR2 FQNEAQ (reference sequence). CDR3 length: 18 amino acids. The CDR3 coding sequence is TGTGCCAGCAGCTTTGGCCGATTTGACGGAACCTCTGGAAACACCATATATTTT. Translation gives CASSFGRFDGTSGNTIYF.

There are many counts of this clonotype. CDR3 sequence: CASMAAGVYQETQYF. As DNA, the CDR3 is TGTGCCAGCATGGCAGCGGGAGTCTACCAAGAGACCCAGTACTTC. This chain uses TRBV28 with TRBJ2-5, with 8 positions matching TRBD2. V lost 7 bases to trimming and J lost 0 bases; unmatched junction nucleotides: 7. This CDR3 comprises 15 residues. Per germline, CDR1 MDHEN and CDR2 SYDVKM.

This clonotype occurred many times. At one end, the junction sequence differs from germline, possibly due to a read error. The CDR3 sequence: CASSLQGGDTEAFF. CDR3 DNA sequence: TGTGCCAGCAGTTTACAGGGAGGGGATACTGAAGCTTTCTTT. This chain joins TRBV5-1 and TRBJ1-1; D is perhaps TRBD1 (6 bases). The germline V gene encodes CDR1 SGHRS and CDR2 YFSETQ. The CDR3 runs 14 residues.

This clonotype was seen many times. The V call is TRBV30, the J call TRBJ1-3; D unresolved. V was pared by 2 bases and J by 4 bases, with 12 bases between. Germline V gives CDR1 GTSNPN, CDR2 SVGIG (reference sequence). This CDR3 contains 14 residues. CDR3 residues: CAWSPNLVGNTIYF. CDR3 nucleotide sequence: TGTGCCTGGAGTCCCAATTTGGTCGGAAACACCATATATTTT. The variable domain in full, completed from reference TRBV30 and TRBJ1-3, reads SQTIHQWPATLVQPVGSPLSLECTVEGTSNPNLYWYRQAAGRGLQLLFYSVGIGQISSEVPQNLSASRPQDRQFILSSKKLLLSDSGFYLCAWSPNLVGNTIYFGEGSWLTVV.

About this clonotype itself: A single base separates this from a much larger clone, so it may be a read error. V gene TRBV6-2 or TRBV6-3 combines with J gene TRBJ2-6, with D unresolved. The CDR3 runs 13 residues. V gave up 2 bases and J gave up 2 bases, with 1 base separating them. Germline CDR1 reads MNHEY; CDR2 reads SVGEGT. The CDR3 DNA sequence: TGTGCCAGCAGTTACCCTGGGGCCAACGTCCTGACTTTC. Its translation is CASSYPGANVLTF.

The rearrangement links TRBV6-1 to TRBJ2-2, with a possible D match to TRBD2 (6 bases). CDR3 length: 16 residues. Trimming cost V 3 bases and J 5 bases, with 16 bases left between them. Germline-derived CDR1 and CDR2 are MNHNS and SASEGT. The CDR3 DNA is TGTGCCAGCAGTGATTTGGAGGGTAGTAAGACCGGGGAGCTGTTTTTT. This gives the protein CASSDLEGSKTGELFF.